This TCR beta chain was retrieved from a study of shared clonotypes between healthy human individuals. As for the study in general: Three CD4 naive, three CD4 memory, two CD8 naive and one CD8 memory plate were used per donor.

This CDR3 has 16 residues. Germline trimming cut 4 bases from V and 2 bases from J; bases unmatched to any gene: 5. Germline CDR1 SNHLY, CDR2 FYNNEI. In the CD4+ fraction, cells were divided into CD45RA+ naive and CD45RA-negative memory subsets. The data were produced by immunoSEQ multiplex PCR, yet TCRdb's version contains in-frame clones alone and is incomplete. The table lists some 2 million clones, 85% to 95% of them singletons. This clonotype originated in a man younger than 30 in good health. The J gene is TRBJ2-3, the V gene TRBV2; 11 bases align to TRBD2. The sequenced sample consisted of naive CD4+ T cells sorted from blood. Regarding subset: CD45RA+ positively selected. CDR3 amino acids: CASSAPSGGITDTQYF. The CDR3 DNA sequence: TGTGCCAGCAGTGCCCCTAGCGGGGGGATCACAGATACGCAGTATTTT.